Presented here are 30 T cell receptor beta chains from one specimen sequenced in a study of blood T cell repertoires in COVID-19. TCRdb keeps only in-frame clones here, not all; method: immunoSEQ multiplex PCR. The profile shows a few hundred thousand clones, approximately 92% of them singletons. The sample consisted of PBMCs or T cells enriched from blood (not recorded which). The receptors shown here come from a young woman who had recovered from COVID-19.

The gene calls are TRBV11-3 and TRBJ2-2; D remains ambiguous. Trimming removed 0 bases from V and 0 bases from J, with 5 bases in between. Germline V CDR1 and CDR2: SGHNT, YENEEA. The CDR3 length is 15 residues. The CDR3 DNA sequence: TGTGCCAGCAGCTTAGACTCCGCGAACACCGGGGAGCTGTTTTTT. It specifies CASSLDSANTGELFF.

The V call is TRBV15, the J call TRBJ1-6; no definite D call. CDR3 size: 13 residues. Germline values: CDR1 LNHNV, CDR2 YYDKDF (reference sequence). The V and J ends lost 8 bases and 6 bases respectively, with 11 bases between them. The CDR3, as DNA: TGTGCCACCCAAGCGGGCCCTAATTCACCCCTCCACTTT. Translation gives CATQAGPNSPLHF.

The rearrangement links TRBV6-6 to TRBJ2-1; D ambiguous. Trimming left V 11 bases short and J 13 bases short, with 12 bases between. This CDR3 has 9 residues. Germline CDR1 is MNHNY and CDR2 is SVGAGI (reference sequence). CDR3: CAYARSQFF. The CDR3 DNA reads TGTGCCTATGCGAGGTCACAGTTCTTC.

The J gene is TRBJ1-2, the V gene TRBV3-1 (or the pseudogene TRBV3-2); D is ambiguous. The germline gives CDR1 LGHDT, CDR2 YNNKEL (reference sequence). This CDR3 comprises 15 residues. V was pared by 0 bases and J by 5 bases, with 13 bases between. CDR3 DNA sequence: TGTGCCAGCAGCCAAGAAATCTCTTCAGGATATGGCTACACCTTC. Translated: CASSQEISSGYGYTF.

This chain joins TRBV7-2 and TRBJ1-5, with a possible D match to TRBD1 (5 bases). Trimming stripped 7 bases from V and 3 bases from J, with 19 bases between. Germline V CDR1 and CDR2: SGHTA, FQGNSA. The CDR3 has 16 residues. The CDR3 reads CASNNGGGALNQPQHF. DNA for the CDR3: TGTGCCAGCAACAACGGTGGCGGGGCCCTCAATCAGCCCCAGCATTTT.

This chain links TRBV7-3 with TRBJ2-7; 7 nucleotides match TRBD1. J lost 5 bases, V lost 5 bases, and 18 bases had no gene match. The germline V gene has CDR1 SGHTA and CDR2 FQGTGA. The CDR3 spans 17 residues. The CDR3 DNA reads as TGTGCCAGCAGCCGAGCGCGCCTCCTAGACAGGGTTAACGAGCAGTACTTC. It yields the protein CASSRARLLDRVNEQYF.

The chain combines TRBV7-9 with TRBJ1-1, with 8 bases identical to TRBD1. Germline-derived CDR1 and CDR2 are SEHNR and FQNEAQ (reference sequence). V was pared by 6 bases and J by 1 base, with 4 bases of the junction left unmatched. The CDR3 consists of 14 residues. The CDR3 is CASRPDRGNTEAFF. CDR3 sequence (DNA): TGTGCCAGCAGACCTGACAGGGGGAACACTGAAGCTTTCTTT.

This chain uses TRBV9 with TRBJ2-5, with TRBD2 as a possible D gene (6 bases). The CDR3 length is 13 residues. CDR1 is SGDLS and CDR2 is YYNGEE in the germline V gene. Trimming cost V 4 bases and J 5 bases, with 12 bases left between them. The CDR3 coding sequence is TGTGCCAGCAGCTTCCGGGGGACGGAGACCCAGTACTTC. It translates to CASSFRGTETQYF.

This clone was seen a few times. This chain uses TRBV29-1 with TRBJ1-2, with 7 positions matching TRBD1. Germline CDR1 and CDR2: SQVTM and ANQGSEA. This CDR3 region has 14 residues. Trimming took 4 bases from V and 1 from J; bases not matched to a gene: 6. CDR3 coding DNA: TGCAGCGTTGGGGGGACAGACCTTAACTATGGCTACACCTTC. Its translation is CSVGGTDLNYGYTF.

This chain links TRBV28 with TRBJ1-1; tentative D call: TRBD1 (6 bases). Germline V gene sequence: CDR1 MDHEN, CDR2 SYDVKM. The CDR3 is 17 residues long. V lost 4 bases to trimming and J lost 1 base, with 19 bases between them. CDR3 coding DNA: TGTGCCAGCAGTTCCCCGGGCAGGGCGGACAGGAACACTGAAGCTTTCTTT. This translates into CASSSPGRADRNTEAFF.

The rearrangement joins TRBV6-2 or TRBV6-3 to TRBJ1-1, with TRBD1 identical over 10 bases. The CDR3 is made up of 14 amino acids. V was pared by 5 bases and J by 4 bases, with 4 bases of the junction left unmatched. Germline lookup yields CDR1 MNHEY and CDR2 SVGEGT. The CDR3 region has the DNA TGTGCCAGCAGTCTAAGGACAGGGGGCACTGAAGCTTTCTTT. Translating it yields CASSLRTGGTEAFF.

This clone has just one count. This sequence joins TRBV7-9 and TRBJ2-1; 9 bases line up with TRBD2. CDR3 length equals 15 residues. J gave up 9 bases and V 5 bases, and 11 bases lay outside the gene matches. The germline V gene has CDR1 SEHNR and CDR2 FQNEAQ (reference sequence). The CDR3 reads CASSPGLAGSPEQFF. In DNA, the CDR3 is TGTGCCAGCAGCCCAGGCCTAGCGGGGTCACCTGAGCAGTTCTTC.

V and J are TRBV4-3 and TRBJ1-4, with a possible D match to TRBD1 (5 bases). This CDR3 comprises 15 residues. V was clipped by 0 bases and J by 8 bases, with 13 bases between them. Germline CDR1 LGHNA, CDR2 YSLEER. The CDR3, as DNA: TGCGCCAGCAGCCAAGATATGGAGGGGCGGGAAAAACTGTTTTTT. Encoded protein: CASSQDMEGREKLFF.

V gene TRBV3-1 (or the pseudogene TRBV3-2) combines with J gene TRBJ2-7, with 9 nucleotides matching TRBD2. The CDR3 is 13 amino acids. Germline CDR1 reads LGHDT; CDR2 reads YNNKEL (reference sequence). Germline trimming cut 8 bases from V and 5 bases from J; bases unmatched to any gene: 7. The CDR3 nucleotides are TGTGCCAGCGGGCTAGCGGGAAGCAACGAGCAGTACTTC. As protein: CASGLAGSNEQYF.

The gene calls are TRBV7-2 and TRBJ2-7; weak D call: TRBD2 (6 bases). The CDR3 consists of 14 residues. V lost 4 bases and J lost 4, with 14 bases in between. The germline V gene encodes CDR1 SGHTA and CDR2 FQGNSA. DNA for the CDR3: TGTGCCAGCAGCTCCGGGACTCTACCGTACGAGCAGTACTTC. This encodes CASSSGTLPYEQYF.

CDR3 sequence reads: CASSPNPAEWGGYTF. The CDR3 nucleotides read TGTGCCAGCAGTCCCAACCCGGCCGAATGGGGCGGCTACACCTTC. This chain links TRBV28 with TRBJ1-2; D may be TRBD1 (5 bases). V lost 5 bases, J lost 8 bases, and 21 bases lay in between. The CDR3 spans 15 residues. Germline assignment: CDR1 MDHEN and CDR2 SYDVKM.

The rearrangement links TRBV6-1 to TRBJ2-7; TRBD1 aligns across 9 bases. Losses at the gene ends were 4 bases for V and 10 bases for J; bases not matched to a gene: 14. This CDR3 contains 15 residues. Germline V gene lookup returns CDR1 MNHNS and CDR2 SASEGT. CDR3 coding DNA: TGTGCCAGCAGTGGAGCCCGGGTACAGGGGGCGGGCCAGTACTTC. Amino acids: CASSGARVQGAGQYF.

V usage is TRBV28 and J usage is TRBJ1-2; perhaps TRBD1 as D (5 bases). Deletions cut 5 bases from V and 8 bases from J, with 12 bases between. Germline loops: CDR1 MDHEN, CDR2 SYDVKM. The CDR3 has 12 residues. The CDR3 region has the DNA TGTGCCAGCAGTCTAATGGGGGGAGGCTACACCTTC. Residues: CASSLMGGGYTF.

The chain recombines TRBV7-2 with TRBJ2-1; TRBD2 might be the D (5 bases). This CDR3 spans 16 amino acids. Germline V gene data show CDR1 as SGHTA and CDR2 as FQGNSA. V shed 0 bases and J shed 9 bases, with 18 bases lying between them. CDR3 sequence reads: CASSLARERIQSEQFF. DNA of the CDR3: TGTGCCAGCAGCTTAGCGAGGGAGCGGATACAGAGTGAGCAGTTCTTC.

The chain carries TRBV15 and TRBJ2-2; TRBD2 is a possible D gene (5 bases). The V gene lost 5 bases and the J gene lost 5 bases, with 15 bases spanning the gap. Germline CDR1 reads LNHNV; CDR2 reads YYDKDF (reference sequence). The CDR3 is made up of 15 amino acids. CDR3 region: CATSGTGRKTGELFF. The CDR3 DNA reads TGTGCCACCAGCGGAACGGGGAGAAAGACCGGGGAGCTGTTTTTT.

This clone has ten or more counts. The chain links TRBV19 to TRBJ2-5; weak D call: TRBD1 (6 bases). CDR1 and CDR2 from the germline V gene are LNHDA and SQIVND (reference sequence). The CDR3 contains 14 residues. Trimming stripped 5 bases from V and 4 bases from J, with 14 bases between. This chain's CDR3 is CASSGELGGETQYF. The CDR3 nucleotides read TGTGCCAGTAGTGGTGAGCTAGGGGGAGAGACCCAGTACTTC.

The chain carries TRBV5-1 and TRBJ2-3, with D maybe TRBD1 (5 bases). The DNA end lines up better with TRBJ1-5; the J call may be wrong. Germline CDR1 is SGHRS and CDR2 is YFSETQ. The CDR3 has 15 residues. The DNA of the CDR3 is TGCGCCAGCAGCTTGGGACAGTACACCACAGATACGCAGCATTTT. This encodes CASSLGQYTTDTQHF.

The chain is built from TRBV6-2 or TRBV6-3 and TRBJ1-2; 7 nucleotides align to TRBD1. V lost 2 bases, J lost 4 bases, and 7 bases stayed unmatched. CDR1 and CDR2 (germline): MNHEY, SVGEGT. The CDR3 runs to 15 residues. The CDR3 loop is CASSYPGTAIYGYTF. DNA for the CDR3: TGTGCCAGCAGTTACCCCGGGACAGCAATCTATGGCTACACCTTC.

The V call is TRBV28, the J call TRBJ2-2, with D possibly TRBD2 on 5 matching bases. Per germline, CDR1 MDHEN and CDR2 SYDVKM. V lost 5 bases and J lost 7, with 8 bases in between. This CDR3 has 12 amino acids. CDR3 sequence reads: CASSERDGELFF. Written as DNA, the CDR3 is TGTGCCAGCAGTGAGAGGGACGGGGAGCTGTTTTTT. Looking up the rest from reference TRBV28 and TRBJ2-2 gives the full variable domain: DVKVTQSSRYLVKRTGEKVFLECVQDMDHENMFWYRQDPGLGLRLIYFSYDVKMKEKGDIPEGYSVSREKKERFSLILESASTNQTSMYLCASSERDGELFFGEGSRLTVL.

With regard to this clone: The sample contains more than one DNA sequence encoding this CDR3. This rearrangement joins TRBV20-1 to TRBJ2-7; D is possibly TRBD1 (6 bases). Germline lookup yields CDR1 DFQATT and CDR2 SNEGSKA (reference sequence). CDR3 length: 11 residues. V lost 3 bases and J lost 3, with 6 bases in between. The chain's CDR3 is CSASRGYEQYF. In DNA, the CDR3 is TGCAGTGCTAGCAGGGGCTACGAGCAGTACTTC.

This chain joins TRBV11-2 and TRBJ1-1; no definite D call. V shed 3 bases and J shed 4 bases, with 12 bases lying between them. CDR3 length: 14 residues. Germline assignment: CDR1 SGHAT and CDR2 FQNNGV. The CDR3 sequence is CASSFSGGGTEAFF. CDR3 sequence (DNA): TGTGCCAGCAGCTTTTCGGGCGGAGGCACTGAAGCTTTCTTT.

The rearrangement links TRBV10-3 to TRBJ1-1, with 9 bases identical to TRBD1. Germline V gene data show CDR1 as ENHRY and CDR2 as SYGVKD. V lost 7 bases and J lost 11; bases outside the gene matches: 11. The CDR3 is made up of 13 amino acids. The DNA of the CDR3 is TGTGCCATCAACAATCCGGGACAGGGAGTTGCTTTCTTT. This codes for CAINNPGQGVAFF.

The CDR3 here is CASQDGGLGNTIYF. The DNA for the CDR3 is TGTGCCAGCCAGGACGGGGGGCTCGGAAACACCATATATTTT. The gene calls are TRBV28 and TRBJ1-3; TRBD1 is a possible D gene (6 bases). Per the germline V gene, CDR1 is MDHEN and CDR2 is SYDVKM. The V end lost 8 bases, the J end lost 4 bases, and 15 bases lay between the germline ends. CDR3 length: 14 amino acids.

This chain joins TRBV11-3 and TRBJ2-1; TRBD2 agrees at 9 bases. Looked up from germline, CDR1 is SGHNT and CDR2 is YENEEA. This CDR3 has 13 amino acids. With V trimmed by 0 bases and J by 15 bases, 6 bases remained unmatched. DNA for the CDR3: TGTGCCAGCAGCTTAGACCCTAGCGGGGTTACGTTCTTC. Its protein is CASSLDPSGVTFF. The full variable domain, rest sourced from reference TRBV11-3 and TRBJ2-1, is EAGVVQSPRYKIIEKKQPVAFWCNPISGHNTLYWYLQNLGQGPELLIRYENEEAVDDSQLPKDRFSAERLKGVDSTLKIQPAELGDSAVYLCASSLDPSGVTFFGPGTRLTVL.

This rearrangement joins TRBV4-3 to TRBJ1-1; D remains unclear. Trimming shortened V by 4 bases and J by 3 bases, and 12 bases separated the two germline ends. This CDR3 contains 14 residues. The germline V gene has CDR1 LGHNA and CDR2 YSLEER. CDR3 loop: CASSPQDKYTEAFF. The CDR3 coding sequence is TGCGCCAGCAGCCCGCAGGATAAGTACACTGAAGCTTTCTTT.